The rows below give T cell receptor beta chains drawn from one sample of a study of Ad26.COV2.S vaccination and SARS-CoV-2 variants. Data came from immunoSEQ multiplex PCR; TCRdb stores just in-frame clones and leaves some out. The sample yields about 350,000 clones, about 85% seen once. This specimen consisted of peripheral blood, obtained in a trial of Ad26.COV2.S vaccine versus placebo. These receptors all stem from a person between 18 and 65 years old who received the Ad26.COV2.S COVID-19 vaccine or a placebo. CDR3s include the opening cysteine and the closing phenylalanine or tryptophan. A D gene is named only where the DNA matches it firmly. Some rows have no size entry. The others give once, few or many, or a class for an expanded clone.

v_call	clone_size	j_call	d_call	cdr3_aa	cdr3_nt
TRBV10-2	.	TRBJ2-2	.	CASRQGTGELFF	TGCGCCAGCAGACAGGGAACCGGGGAGCTGTTTTTT
TRBV29-1	.	TRBJ2-3	.	CSGRDGSTDTQYF	TGCAGTGGCCGGGACGGGAGCACAGATACGCAGTATTTT
TRBV4-1	.	TRBJ1-1	.	CASSQDGRNTEAFF	TGCGCCAGCAGCCAAGATGGAAGGAACACTGAAGCTTTCTTT
TRBV5-6	.	TRBJ2-2	TRBD2	CASSLQLAGVTGELFF	TGTGCCAGCAGCTTGCAGCTAGCGGGGGTCACCGGGGAGCTGTTTTTT
TRBV28	few	TRBJ1-2	TRBD1	CASSYPTGGGYGYTF	TGTGCCAGCAGTTACCCGACAGGGGGCGGCTATGGCTACACCTTC
TRBV5-1	.	TRBJ2-1	.	CASSLVSGVMNEQFF	TGCGCCAGCAGCTTGGTCTCAGGGGTTATGAATGAGCAGTTCTTC
TRBV29-1	.	TRBJ2-5	TRBD1	CSVENTGGFEEETQYF	TGCAGCGTTGAAAACACAGGGGGTTTTGAGGAAGAGACCCAGTACTTC
TRBV18	.	TRBJ1-5	.	CASSDNGNQPQHF	TGTGCCAGCTCAGACAACGGCAATCAGCCCCAGCATTTT
TRBV27	.	TRBJ1-6	TRBD1	CASMLQGANSPLHF	TGTGCCAGCATGCTACAGGGGGCTAATTCACCCCTCCACTTT
TRBV15	.	TRBJ1-4	TRBD1	CATSGHRGSGEKLFF	TGTGCCACCTCAGGCCACAGGGGGTCGGGGGAAAAACTGTTTTTT
TRBV18	.	TRBJ1-1	TRBD1	CASSPSQPGQGAEAFF	TGTGCCAGCTCACCATCACAGCCCGGACAGGGGGCTGAAGCTTTCTTT
TRBV19	.	TRBJ2-7	.	CASSIEAGKKSYEQYF	TGTGCCAGTAGTATAGAGGCGGGAAAAAAATCCTACGAGCAGTACTTC
TRBV6-5	.	TRBJ1-2	TRBD1	CATITPGQGNSRYTF	TGTGCCACCATAACCCCGGGACAGGGAAACTCTCGCTACACCTTC
TRBV4-1	.	TRBJ1-1	.	CASSQAVHLRTEAFF	TGCGCCAGCAGCCAAGCCGTACACCTGAGGACTGAAGCTTTCTTT
TRBV19	.	TRBJ1-4	.	CASSTPKGTNEKLFF	TGTGCCAGTAGTACCCCGAAGGGCACTAATGAAAAACTGTTTTTT
TRBV6-5	.	TRBJ1-1	TRBD1	CASSWTGGSNTEAFF	TGTGCCAGCAGTTGGACAGGGGGGTCGAACACTGAAGCTTTCTTT
TRBV11-2	.	TRBJ2-7	.	CASSPLLRGNSNEQYF	TGTGCCAGCAGCCCCCTTCTTCGGGGTAATTCGAACGAGCAGTACTTC
TRBV9	.	TRBJ2-2	TRBD2	CASSDSGRDSGELFF	TGTGCCAGCAGCGATAGCGGGAGGGACTCCGGGGAGCTGTTTTTT
TRBV4-3	.	TRBJ2-3	.	CASSQGRGPDTQYF	TGCGCCAGCAGCCAAGGCCGCGGACCAGATACGCAGTATTTT
TRBV5-6	.	TRBJ1-3	.	CASSLVRGNTIYF	TGTGCCAGCAGCCTAGTGCGGGGAAACACCATATATTTT
TRBV2	.	TRBJ2-1	.	CASTPAGDGYNEQFF	TGTGCCAGCACCCCGGCTGGGGACGGATACAATGAGCAGTTCTTC
TRBV7-2	.	TRBJ1-2	TRBD1	CASSRDRGNYGYTF	TGTGCCAGCAGCCGGGACAGAGGAAACTATGGCTACACCTTC
TRBV28	.	TRBJ2-5	.	CATRPGPQETQYF	TGTGCCACCCGACCGGGACCTCAAGAGACCCAGTACTTC
TRBV19	.	TRBJ2-1	.	CASSTRAVRYNEQFF	TGTGCCAGTAGTACCAGGGCGGTGAGGTACAATGAGCAGTTCTTC
TRBV3-1/TRBV3-2	.	TRBJ1-1	.	CASSPRHSEGTEAFF	TGTGCCAGCAGCCCGAGACACTCGGAGGGGACTGAAGCTTTCTTT
TRBV24-1	once	TRBJ1-1	.	CATNYVRPNTEAFF	TGTGCCACCAATTATGTACGGCCGAACACTGAAGCTTTCTTT
TRBV6-5	.	TRBJ2-7	TRBD1	CASSPGQGSYEQYF	TGTGCCAGCAGCCCGGGACAGGGCTCCTACGAGCAGTACTTC
TRBV19	.	TRBJ2-2	TRBD2	CASSIRTSGVGELFF	TGTGCCAGTAGTATCAGGACTAGCGGGGTAGGGGAGCTGTTTTTT
TRBV10-2	.	TRBJ2-5	TRBD1	CASSESGTGAETQYF	TGCGCCAGCAGTGAGTCCGGGACAGGGGCTGAGACCCAGTACTTC
TRBV3-1/TRBV3-2	.	TRBJ2-3	TRBD1	CASSSRDRGRDDTQYF	TGTGCCAGCAGCTCCCGGGACAGGGGGAGGGACGATACGCAGTATTTT
TRBV5-1	.	TRBJ2-7	TRBD2	CASSPTVGGRTYEQYF	TGCGCCAGCAGCCCCACAGTCGGCGGGAGAACCTACGAGCAGTACTTC
TRBV5-1	.	TRBJ1-1	TRBD1	CASSLGQGGTEAFF	TGCGCCAGCAGCTTGGGGCAGGGGGGTACTGAAGCTTTCTTT
TRBV7-8	.	TRBJ2-1	.	CASSLGPRGGNEQFF	TGTGCCAGCAGCTTAGGTCCCAGGGGAGGCAATGAGCAGTTCTTC
TRBV25-1	.	TRBJ2-5	TRBD2	CASSRPGLGPQETQYF	TGTGCCAGCAGTCGCCCGGGACTAGGCCCACAAGAGACCCAGTACTTC
TRBV5-4	.	TRBJ2-3	.	CASSFPGRGDTQYF	TGTGCCAGCAGCTTTCCGGGGCGAGGGGATACGCAGTATTTT
TRBV7-9	.	TRBJ2-1	.	CASSLAPDNEQFF	TGTGCCAGCAGCTTAGCGCCCGACAATGAGCAGTTCTTC
TRBV9	.	TRBJ1-2	.	CASSGRVGDGYTF	TGTGCCAGCAGTGGCAGGGTCGGGGATGGCTACACCTTC
TRBV5-5	.	TRBJ2-1	.	CASSFRQGGVSSYNEQFF	TGTGCCAGCAGCTTCCGACAGGGAGGGGTTAGCTCCTACAATGAGCAGTTCTTC
TRBV28	.	TRBJ2-3	.	CATSRDTLTDTQYF	TGTGCCACCTCCCGGGACACCCTCACAGATACGCAGTATTTT
TRBV6-1	.	TRBJ2-2	TRBD2	CASSAYRTSGSANTGELFF	TGTGCCAGCAGTGCTTATCGGACTAGCGGGAGTGCGAACACCGGGGAGCTGTTTTTT
TRBV7-2	few	TRBJ1-6	.	CASTRDVGAPLHF	TGTGCCAGCACTAGGGACGTCGGCGCACCCCTCCACTTT
TRBV7-9	.	TRBJ2-7	TRBD1	CASSLVVTGGRYEQYF	TGTGCCAGCAGCTTAGTAGTCACAGGGGGCAGGTACGAGCAGTACTTC
TRBV28	.	TRBJ2-7	.	CASTARGYEQYF	TGTGCCAGCACCGCGAGGGGGTACGAGCAGTACTTC
TRBV2	.	TRBJ2-7	TRBD2	CASRLAGSYEQYF	TGTGCCAGCAGACTAGCGGGTTCCTACGAGCAGTACTTC
TRBV9	once	TRBJ2-7	TRBD1	CASSETGDRLSYEQYF	TGTGCCAGCAGCGAAACGGGGGACAGGTTGTCCTACGAGCAGTACTTC
TRBV5-1	once	TRBJ2-1	TRBD2	CASSIPTSGAYNEQFF	TGCGCCAGCAGCATCCCGACTAGCGGCGCTTACAATGAGCAGTTCTTC
TRBV6-5	.	TRBJ2-1	.	CASKGLTSMDEQFF	TGTGCCAGCAAGGGGCTGACTAGTATGGATGAGCAGTTCTTC
TRBV14	.	TRBJ1-2	.	CASSQTGIYGYTF	TGTGCCAGCAGCCAGACGGGGATTTATGGCTACACCTTC